The entry below gives a single TCR beta chain sequence along with its context. Germline CDR1 is MNHEY and CDR2 is SVGAGI. This CDR3 is built from 15 residues. With V trimmed by 6 bases and J by 1 base, 4 bases remained unmatched. The data were obtained in a study of cytomegalovirus exposure and HLA in healthy donors. In the PCR, 60 Vbeta and 13 Jbeta primers were used. Generated by immunoSEQ multiplex PCR, the TCRdb table keeps only in-frame clones and is missing some. The table has some 150,000 clones, 82% seen once; the top ten hold more than 2.5%. The source material was PBMCs. The sequence was obtained from a man between 18 and 35 years old in good health and CMV-seropositive. The chain links TRBV6-5 to TRBJ2-7; 12 bases map to TRBD2. This CDR3 is CASRLLAGGSYEQYF. In DNA form, the CDR3 reads TGTGCCAGCAGACTACTAGCGGGAGGTTCCTACGAGCAGTACTTC.